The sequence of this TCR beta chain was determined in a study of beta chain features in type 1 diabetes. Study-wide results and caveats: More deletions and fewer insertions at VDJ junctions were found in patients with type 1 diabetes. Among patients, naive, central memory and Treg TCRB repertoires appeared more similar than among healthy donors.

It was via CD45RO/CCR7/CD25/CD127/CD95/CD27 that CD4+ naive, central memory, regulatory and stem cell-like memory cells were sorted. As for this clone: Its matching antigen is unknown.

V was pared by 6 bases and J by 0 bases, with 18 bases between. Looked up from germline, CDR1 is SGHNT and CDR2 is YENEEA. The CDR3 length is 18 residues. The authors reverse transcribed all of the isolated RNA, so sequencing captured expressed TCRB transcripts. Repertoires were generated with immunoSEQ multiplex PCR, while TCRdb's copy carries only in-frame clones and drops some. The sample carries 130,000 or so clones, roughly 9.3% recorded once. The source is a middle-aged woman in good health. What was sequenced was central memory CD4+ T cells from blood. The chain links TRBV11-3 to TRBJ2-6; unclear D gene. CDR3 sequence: CASRLPFVHSSGANVLTF. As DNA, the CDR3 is TGTGCCAGCAGGCTCCCCTTTGTCCACAGCTCTGGGGCCAACGTCCTGACTTTC.